The 14 T cell receptor beta chains given below trace back to one sample, sequenced in a study of post-analysis software for immune sequencing data. Findings and limits, study-wide: Among a handful of TRBV segments more frequent in patients than controls were TRBV5-6, TRBV5-1 and TRBV20-1.

Sequencing libraries made from TCR beta cDNA carried unique molecular identifiers. One entry per CDR3 protein, called by TCRdb with MiXCR from the PCR reads. Of some 370,000 distinct CDR3 sequences in the sample, about a third are singletons; the top ten hold roughly 12%. These receptors have no known antigen. The sample consisted of blood. The receptors were sampled from a girl aged 5-17 years with multiple sclerosis.

The V call is TRBV25-1, the J call TRBJ2-1, with TRBD2 matching 9 bases. In germline, CDR1 is MGHDK, CDR2 SYGVNS. The V gene end was trimmed by 1 base and the J gene end by 4 bases; junction bases not matched to a gene: 2. This CDR3 has 15 residues. The CDR3, as DNA: TGTGCCAGCAGTGAATTTGCGGGGGGGTACAATGAGCAGTTCTTC. Amino acid sequence: CASSEFAGGYNEQFF.

The chain links TRBV7-9 to TRBJ2-2; TRBD1 matches at 9 bases. The CDR3 is 16 amino acids. Germline V gene lookup returns CDR1 SEHNR and CDR2 FQNEAQ (reference sequence). V was clipped by 5 bases and J by 4 bases; unmatched bases: 8. CDR3 loop: CASSQGTGGVTGELFF. CDR3 nucleotide sequence: TGTGCCAGCAGCCAAGGCACAGGGGGCGTCACCGGGGAGCTGTTTTTT.

CDR3 loop: CASSPRWQYEKLFF. CDR3 coding DNA: TGTGCCAGCAGTCCCAGGTGGCAGTATGAAAAACTGTTTTTT. J is TRBJ1-4 and V is TRBV12-3 or TRBV12-4; D remains ambiguous. The CDR3 covers 14 residues. The V gene lost 5 bases and the J gene lost 6 bases, with 13 bases spanning the gap.

The chain combines TRBV7-8 with TRBJ2-1; 10 bases are shared with TRBD2. The germline V gene encodes CDR1 SGHVS and CDR2 FQNEAQ. With V trimmed by 5 bases and J by 9 bases, 7 bases remained unmatched. This CDR3 is built from 14 residues. The DNA of the CDR3 is TGTGCCAGCAGCCCCACCCGGACTAGCGGTGAGCAGTTCTTC. Translating it yields CASSPTRTSGEQFF.

This clonotype was counted a few times. The rearrangement links TRBV7-8 to TRBJ2-3; D is possibly TRBD2 (5 bases). There are 15 residues in the CDR3. The germline gives CDR1 SGHVS, CDR2 FQNEAQ. V was shortened by 5 bases and J by 0 bases, with 12 bases between the two germline ends. The DNA for the CDR3 is TGTGCCAGCAGCCCCCCGTGGACTAGCACAGATACGCAGTATTTT. Residues: CASSPPWTSTDTQYF.

This chain links TRBV6-5 with TRBJ2-3, with TRBD2 matching over 9 bases. This CDR3 contains 16 residues. CDR1 and CDR2 from the germline V gene are MNHEY and SVGAGI. V gave up 0 bases and J gave up 4 bases; unmatched junction bases: 5. In DNA form, the CDR3 reads TGTGCCAGCAGTTACTCGACTAGCGGAAGCCCAGATACGCAGTATTTT. Protein sequence: CASSYSTSGSPDTQYF.

This clonotype was counted only a few times. The V and J genes are TRBV27 and TRBJ2-7, with TRBD1 identical over 8 bases. Per germline, CDR1 MNHEY and CDR2 SMNVEV (reference sequence). This CDR3 has 14 amino acids. Losses at the gene ends were 2 bases for V and 2 bases for J; bases not matched to a gene: 2. The CDR3 loop is CASSLKGQAYEQYF. The CDR3 nucleotides read TGTGCCAGCAGTTTAAAGGGACAGGCCTACGAGCAGTACTTC.

The rearrangement links TRBV7-3 to TRBJ2-3, with 11 positions matching TRBD2. This CDR3 contains 16 residues. The V gene's germline CDR1 is SGHTA and CDR2 FQGTGA. With V trimmed by 3 bases and J by 2 bases, 4 bases remained unmatched. Here the CDR3 reads CASSFASGGSTDTQYF. The DNA for the CDR3 is TGTGCCAGCAGCTTTGCTAGCGGGGGGTCCACAGATACGCAGTATTTT.

The J gene is TRBJ1-3, the V gene TRBV12-3 or TRBV12-4; D is perhaps TRBD1 (6 bases). CDR3 length equals 14 residues. Trimming pared 3 bases from V and 2 bases from J, leaving 8 bases between. CDR3 bases: TGTGCCAGCAGTTTTGCAGGGGCTGGAAACACCATATATTTT. It translates to CASSFAGAGNTIYF.

The genes are TRBV5-1 and TRBJ1-4, with a weak D call TRBD1 (6 bases). V lost 5 bases to trimming and J lost 7 bases, with 15 bases between them. The CDR3 runs 14 residues. Germline-derived CDR1 and CDR2 are SGHRS and YFSETQ. The CDR3 bases are TGCGCCAGCAGGCCGTCGATGGGGGCTGAAAAACTGTTTTTT. Translated: CASRPSMGAEKLFF.

Details on this clonotype: This may come from a read error, since a much larger clone is one base off. The V and J genes are TRBV6-4 and TRBJ2-3, with TRBD2 identical over 8 bases. Germline-derived CDR1 and CDR2 are MRHNA and SNTAGT. The CDR3 length is 13 residues. Losses at the gene ends were 6 bases for V and 5 bases for J; bases not matched to a gene: 4. CDR3: CASRGGGRDTQYF. The CDR3 DNA reads TGTGCCAGCAGGGGCGGGGGGCGAGATACGCAGTATTTT.

On this clonotype itself: Compared with germline, one end of the junction differs, possibly owing to a read error. This sequence joins TRBV28 and TRBJ2-3; TRBD2 matches 12 bases. The CDR3 is 15 amino acids. Per germline, CDR1 MDHEN and CDR2 SYDVKM. Here the CDR3 DNA reads TGTGCCGGCAGTCTCCCGACTAGCGGGGGATATACGCAGTATTTT. Translated, it gives CAGSLPTSGGYTQYF.

The chain joins TRBV20-1 to TRBJ2-7, with D unresolved. The CDR3 spans 13 residues. Trimming removed 3 bases at V and 0 bases at J, with 9 bases between. CDR1 and CDR2 (germline): DFQATT, SNEGSKA (reference sequence). CDR3 region: CSASRGYSYEQYF. In DNA form, the CDR3 reads TGCAGTGCTAGTCGTGGGTACTCCTACGAGCAGTACTTC.

The chain uses TRBV27 and TRBJ1-4; the D gene is possibly TRBD1 (5 bases). The CDR3 spans 16 residues. Germline lookup yields CDR1 MNHEY and CDR2 SMNVEV (reference sequence). V lost 5 bases and J lost 8, with 21 bases in between. Here the CDR3 DNA reads TGTGCCAGCAGTCCTTTATTTCCGGGGGGGAGCGAAAAACTGTTTTTT. It translates to CASSPLFPGGSEKLFF. Drawing the rest from reference TRBV27 and TRBJ1-4, the complete variable domain is EAQVTQNPRYLITVTGKKLTVTCSQNMNHEYMSWYRQDPGLGLRQIYYSMNVEVTDKGDVPEGYKVSRKEKRNFPLILESPSPNQTSLYFCASSPLFPGGSEKLFFGSGTQLSVL.